The following is a TCR beta chain sequence with its context. Its antigen specificity is not known. One base away there is no much larger clone; base qualities are not given. This sample stems from a study of blood T cell repertoires in COVID-19 (TCRdb year 2020). Notes on the research overall: Collaborator samples came from the United States, Italy and Spain and covered acute and convalescent phases of COVID-19. The prospective study material was composed of cDNA or gDNA derived from T cells, B-cell-depleted T cells, or PBMCs. Deeply sampled blood TCRbeta repertoires from subjects exposed to, actively infected with, or recovered from COVID-19 were included in the dataset. The repertoires were released in a freely available public database intended as a resource for research on the immune response to SARS-CoV-2. Samples came from the ongoing ImmuneRACE study (first 160 participants) plus 1,254 subjects from 6 global collaborators. Sample metadata almost always included a de-identified subject ID, COVID-19 status, age in years and sex. HLA class I and class II types, where available, came from metadata supplied by the sample provider rather than from assay-based typing. The full study reports these points: How much clinical and demographic metadata was included differed by source and by participant, and the metadata was provided uncurated.

Whole blood was collected in K2EDTA tubes by collaborating institutions according to the institutions' own protocols. For TCRbeta analysis, collaborators shipped samples as frozen whole blood, isolated PBMCs, or DNA extracted from either of those sample types. TCRbeta CDR3 regions were amplified from genomic DNA using the immunoSEQ Assay, a bias-controlled multiplex PCR. The authors' analysis ran thus. Within the assay, amplification of reference gene primers was used to estimate how many nucleated cells each sample contained. To quantify the absolute abundance of each unique TCRbeta CDR3 rearrangement, sequence reads were collapsed and filtered. For each sample, productive Simpson clonality was calculated as the square root of Simpson's diversity index across productive rearrangements. TCRdb took over this immuneACCESS table, retaining in-frame rearrangements with V and J assigned. Such tables are incomplete; in checked studies, under half of the missing clones stem from an unresolved V gene, and the remainder is unexplained. That table gives V, J and clone size, and the DNA gave D and trimming. Counted in this sample were around 160,000 clones; around 89% of them appeared once. 2.5% to 3.5% of the sample is in the top ten clones.

CDR1 is given as LGHDT and CDR2 as YNNKEL, both from the germline V gene (reference sequence). At the junction V is shortened by 3 bases and J by 0 bases, with 9 bases in between. The CDR3 contains 16 residues, cysteine and phenylalanine counted. Only CDR3 DNA is held: 48 bases, read in frame from base 1. The receptor was isolated from a man aged 55 to 70 with acute or convalescent COVID-19. The chain links TRBV3-1 (or the pseudogene TRBV3-2) with TRBJ1-6; no D gene is confidently identified. The specimen sequenced was peripheral blood. The nucleotides are TGTGCCAGCAGCCAGAGCGGCCTCTCCTATAATTCACCCCTCCACTTT. Translated, this is CASSQSGLSYNSPLHF.